These T cell receptor beta chains were read from a single sample in a study of PD-L1 blockade in urothelial cancer. Profiling relied on immunoSEQ multiplex PCR, and the TCRdb table lists in-frame clones only, not all of them. The data show nearly 35,000 clones, 84% seen once. This material consisted of PBMCs, taken around atezolizumab (anti-PD-L1) treatment. Receptors were obtained from a man aged 60 to 75 with urothelial cancer. Both conserved end residues are trimmed from each CDR3. The order of the fields is J gene, V gene, CDR3 protein.

>TRBJ1-2|TRBV5-4
ASSLGTGRGGYGYT
>TRBJ1-5|TRBV6-6
ASRAGQGGDNQPQH
>TRBJ2-1|TRBV6-5
ASSYSTGTSYNEQF
>TRBJ1-5|TRBV6-1
ASISRGSNQPQH
>TRBJ2-1|TRBV2
ASSDSVGGQF
>TRBJ2-3|TRBV5-1
ASSFSPGGSDTQY
>TRBJ1-5|TRBV19
ASSIGSRDRGHQPQH
>TRBJ2-7|TRBV2
ASSRQILYEQY
>TRBJ2-1|TRBV7-3
ASSPRRSGRAGEQF
>TRBJ2-5|TRBV7-2
ASSLVARGAGTQY
>TRBJ1-2|TRBV29-1
SVSGGPEGYT
>TRBJ1-1|TRBV5-5
ASSLKGQQNTEAF
>TRBJ1-1|TRBV9
ASSPRQGALGEAF
>TRBJ1-1|TRBV19
ASSITQGAGTEAF
>TRBJ2-1|TRBV6-5
ASSYQREYNEQF
>TRBJ1-5|TRBV7-9
ASSHGGHGGNQPQH
>TRBJ2-3|TRBV11-2
ASSSGGGQVDTQY
>TRBJ2-1|TRBV6-1
ASILPQGSYNEQF
>TRBJ2-3|TRBV6-5
ASSFSGLAGETQY
>TRBJ2-3|TRBV9
ASSQAPDGGRTDTQY
>TRBJ1-2|TRBV28
ASALRTGYVSYGYT
>TRBJ2-3|TRBV15
ATSAPDSATDTQY
>TRBJ1-1|TRBV11-1
ASSPYTEAF
>TRBJ2-7|TRBV6-1
AIDRGNYEQY
>TRBJ1-2|TRBV6-5
ASSYSTGSSYGYT
>TRBJ2-4|TRBV19
ASNQPGQQNIQY
>TRBJ1-1|TRBV6-5
ASTIGGEGTEAF
>TRBJ2-1|TRBV19
ASSLASYNEQF
>TRBJ2-7|TRBV28
ASSLPGGGTTSYEQY
>TRBJ2-5|TRBV13
ASSLESSKETQY
>TRBJ2-5|TRBV7-8
ASSLIAGGPGETQY
>TRBJ2-3|TRBV7-3
ASSFGTDTQY
>TRBJ2-7|TRBV19
ATRTSGRAFHEQY
>TRBJ2-4|TRBV30
AWNPVLAKNIQY
>TRBJ2-3|TRBV7-3
ASSPGEGTDTQY
>TRBJ2-7|TRBV5-1
ASSLRTREPNEQY
>TRBJ2-1|TRBV7-3
ASSLAQGGLGEQF
>TRBJ1-1|TRBV18
ASSPPQGRTEAF
>TRBJ2-3|TRBV19
ASSIQRDRTDTQY
>TRBJ2-1|TRBV29-1
SVGGGESSYNEQF
>TRBJ1-4|TRBV18
ASSPRQGATNEKLF
>TRBJ1-5|TRBV7-8
ASSFGGNQPQH
>TRBJ2-7|TRBV7-2
ASSRDRYEQY
>TRBJ2-3|TRBV6-4
ASSDGSDTDTQY
>TRBJ1-4|TRBV18
ASSLGRGNEKLF
>TRBJ2-5|TRBV7-2
ASSFPAGETQY
>TRBJ1-4|TRBV11-2
ASSQADREKLF
>TRBJ2-3|TRBV9
ASSFRSRTDTQY
>TRBJ2-1|TRBV5-6
ASSPVGPYNEQF